These 7 T cell receptor beta chains came from one sample sequenced in a study of T-cell reconstitution after alpha-beta-depleted transplantation in children. TCRbeta library construction was performed incorporating unique molecular identifiers. TCRdb re-called the PCR reads with MiXCR, one entry per CDR3 protein. The data show about 460,000 distinct CDR3 sequences, under 15% seen once. This sample comprised PBMCs from the stem cell graft donor, obtained from the stem cell graft. These receptors originate from a human donor who donated a stem cell graft to a child with combined immunodeficiency.

Only a few counts were recorded for this clonotype. The chain uses TRBV12-3 or TRBV12-4 and TRBJ2-3; D uncertain. Trimming removed 6 bases from V and 2 bases from J, with 9 bases in between. This CDR3 comprises 13 residues. In DNA form, the CDR3 reads TGTGCCAGCAGAACCCGGAACACAGATACGCAGTATTTT. Translating gives CASRTRNTDTQYF.

The genes are TRBV7-9 and TRBJ2-7; TRBD2 matches at 11 bases. The CDR3 spans 16 residues. From germline, CDR1 is SEHNR and CDR2 FQNEAQ (reference sequence). V was pared by 5 bases and J by 7 bases, with 13 bases of the junction left unmatched. CDR3 sequence (DNA): TGTGCCAGCAGCCCCGGAGAACTAGCGGGGGACGAGGAGCAGTACTTC. Protein sequence: CASSPGELAGDEEQYF.

This clonotype was observed a handful of times. The chain carries TRBV5-1 and TRBJ1-2; possible D gene TRBD1, 6 bases. Germline V CDR1 and CDR2: SGHRS, YFSETQ. V was clipped by 2 bases and J by 3 bases, with 14 bases between them. The length of the CDR3 is 15 residues. CDR3 in amino acids: CASSFRPGVDYGYTF. The CDR3 nucleotides are TGCGCCAGCAGCTTCCGCCCAGGGGTGGACTATGGCTACACCTTC.

The CDR3 DNA follows: TGTGCCAGCAGCCTCACCTCAGGGACTAGCGTTAAAGAGACCCAGTACTTC. Residues: CASSLTSGTSVKETQYF. The V and J genes are TRBV9 and TRBJ2-5; 10 positions agree with TRBD2. The CDR3 has 17 amino acids. Germline V gene lookup returns CDR1 SGDLS and CDR2 YYNGEE. The J segment lost 3 bases and the V segment lost 4 bases, leaving 12 bases of the junction unmatched.

The chain links TRBV5-1 to TRBJ2-5, with TRBD1 identical over 7 bases. CDR1 and CDR2 (germline): SGHRS, YFSETQ. The CDR3 spans 17 residues. The V segment lost 4 bases and the J segment 0 bases; nucleotides outside the gene matches: 12. CDR3 sequence: CASSLPGQKLYQETQYF. The DNA of the CDR3 is TGCGCCAGCAGCCTGCCGGGACAGAAGTTGTACCAAGAGACCCAGTACTTC.

This clonotype was picked up many times. This chain links TRBV6-6 with TRBJ2-1, with 8 bases lining up with TRBD2. J was trimmed by 12 bases and V by 6 bases; bases with no gene match: 1. CDR1 MNHNY and CDR2 SVGAGI come from the germline V gene (reference sequence). The CDR3 consists of 10 residues. The CDR3 loop is CASSGGAQFF. The CDR3 coding sequence is TGTGCCAGCAGCGGGGGGGCGCAGTTCTTC.

This clonotype has a handful of counts. This rearrangement joins TRBV6-5 to TRBJ2-5; D is tentatively TRBD1 or TRBD2 (5 bases each). The CDR3 spans 14 residues. Germline V lookup: CDR1 MNHEY, CDR2 SVGAGI. Trimming removed 3 bases at V and 4 bases at J, with 12 bases between. CDR3 residues: CASSYKQAGETQYF. The CDR3 DNA follows: TGTGCCAGCAGTTATAAACAGGCGGGAGAGACCCAGTACTTC.